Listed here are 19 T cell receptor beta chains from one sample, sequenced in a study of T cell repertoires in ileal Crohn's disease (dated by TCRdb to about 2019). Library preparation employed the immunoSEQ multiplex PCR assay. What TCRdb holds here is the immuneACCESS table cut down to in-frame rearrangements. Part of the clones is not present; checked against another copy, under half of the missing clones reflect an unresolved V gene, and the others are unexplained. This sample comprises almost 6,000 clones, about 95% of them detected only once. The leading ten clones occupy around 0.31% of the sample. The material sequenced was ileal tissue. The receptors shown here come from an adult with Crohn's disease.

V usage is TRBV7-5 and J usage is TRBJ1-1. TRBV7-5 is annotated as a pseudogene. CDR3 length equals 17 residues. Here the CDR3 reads CVRSLRGEERKNTEAFF. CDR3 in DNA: TGTGTCAGAAGCTTGAGAGGGGAGGAACGGAAGAACACTGAAGCTTTCTTT.

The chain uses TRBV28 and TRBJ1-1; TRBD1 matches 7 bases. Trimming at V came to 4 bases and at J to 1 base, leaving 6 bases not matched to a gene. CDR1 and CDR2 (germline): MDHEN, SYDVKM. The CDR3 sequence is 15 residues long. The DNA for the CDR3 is TGTGCCAGCAGTTGGGGGGACAGACAGAACACTGAAGCTTTCTTT. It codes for CASSWGDRQNTEAFF.

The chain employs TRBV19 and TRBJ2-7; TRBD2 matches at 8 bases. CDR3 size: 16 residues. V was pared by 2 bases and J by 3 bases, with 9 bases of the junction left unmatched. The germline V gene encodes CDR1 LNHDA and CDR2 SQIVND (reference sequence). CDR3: CASSITGSGKYYEQYF. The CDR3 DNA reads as TGTGCCAGTAGTATAACGGGTAGCGGGAAGTACTACGAGCAGTACTTC.

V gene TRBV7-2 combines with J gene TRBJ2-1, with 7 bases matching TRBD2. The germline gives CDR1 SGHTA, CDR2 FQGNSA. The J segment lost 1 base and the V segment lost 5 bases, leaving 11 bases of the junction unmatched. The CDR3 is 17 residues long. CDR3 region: CASSAPGGRISYNEQFF. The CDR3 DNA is TGTGCCAGCAGCGCGCCCGGGGGGAGGATATCCTACAATGAGCAGTTCTTC. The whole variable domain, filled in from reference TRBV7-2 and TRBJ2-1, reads GAGVSQSPSNKVTEKGKDVELRCDPISGHTALYWYRQSLGQGLEFLIYFQGNSAPDKSGLPSDRFSAERTGGSVSTLTIQRTQQEDSAVYLCASSAPGGRISYNEQFFGPGTRLTVL.

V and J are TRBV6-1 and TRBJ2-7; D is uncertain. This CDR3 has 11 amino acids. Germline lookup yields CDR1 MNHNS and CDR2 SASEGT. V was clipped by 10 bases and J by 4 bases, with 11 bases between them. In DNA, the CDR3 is TGTGCCACCTTCCTCCGTTACGAGCAGTACTTC. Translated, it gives CATFLRYEQYF.

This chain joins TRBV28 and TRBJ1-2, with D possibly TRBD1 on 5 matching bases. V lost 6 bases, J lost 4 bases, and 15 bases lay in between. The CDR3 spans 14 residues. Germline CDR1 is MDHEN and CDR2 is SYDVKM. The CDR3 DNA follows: TGTGCCAGCAGCTCACGCGGGGGAATCTATGGCTACACCTTC. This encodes CASSSRGGIYGYTF.

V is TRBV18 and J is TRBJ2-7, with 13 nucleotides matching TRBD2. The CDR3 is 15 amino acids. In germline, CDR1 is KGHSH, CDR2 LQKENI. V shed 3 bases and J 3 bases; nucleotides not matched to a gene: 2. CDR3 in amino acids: CASSPGTSGVYEQYF. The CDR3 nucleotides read TGTGCCAGCTCACCCGGGACTAGCGGGGTCTACGAGCAGTACTTC. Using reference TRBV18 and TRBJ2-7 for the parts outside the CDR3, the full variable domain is NAGVMQNPRHLVRRRGQEARLRCSPMKGHSHVYWYRQLPEEGLKFMVYLQKENIIDESGMPKERFSAEFPKEGPSILRIQQVVRGDSAAYFCASSPGTSGVYEQYFGPGTRLTVT.

The CDR3 sequence is CASSLQGASETQYF. The CDR3 DNA sequence: TGTGCCAGCAGCCTACAGGGGGCGAGCGAGACCCAGTACTTC. The V gene is TRBV14, the J gene TRBJ2-5, with 9 bases fitting TRBD1. Unmatched junction bases numbered 5, after V lost 4 bases and J lost 5 bases. The germline V gene encodes CDR1 SGHDN and CDR2 FVKESK. The CDR3 is 14 amino acids.

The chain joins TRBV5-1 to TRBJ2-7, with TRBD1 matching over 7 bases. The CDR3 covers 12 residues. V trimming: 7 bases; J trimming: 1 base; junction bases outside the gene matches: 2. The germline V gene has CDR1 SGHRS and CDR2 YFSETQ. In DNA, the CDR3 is TGCGCCAGCCAGGGACAGTCCTACGAGCAGTACTTC. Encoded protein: CASQGQSYEQYF.

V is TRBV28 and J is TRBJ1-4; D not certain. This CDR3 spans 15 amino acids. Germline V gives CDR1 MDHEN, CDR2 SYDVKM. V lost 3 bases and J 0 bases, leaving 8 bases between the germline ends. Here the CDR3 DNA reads TGTGCCAGCAGTTTGGCGACTACAACTAATGAAAAACTGTTTTTT. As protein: CASSLATTTNEKLFF.

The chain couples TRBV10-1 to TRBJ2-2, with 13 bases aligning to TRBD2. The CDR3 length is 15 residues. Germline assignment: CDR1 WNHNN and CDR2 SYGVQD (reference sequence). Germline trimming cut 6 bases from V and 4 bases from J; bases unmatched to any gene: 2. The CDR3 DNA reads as TGCGCCAGCAGGGGGACTAGCGGGATCACCGGGGAGCTGTTTTTT. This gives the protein CASRGTSGITGELFF.

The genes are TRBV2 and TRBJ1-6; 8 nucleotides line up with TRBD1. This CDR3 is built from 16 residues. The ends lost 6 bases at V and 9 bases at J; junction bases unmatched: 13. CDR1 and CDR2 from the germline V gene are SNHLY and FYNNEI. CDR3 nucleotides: TGTGCCAGCAGACTAACCGGGACAGGCGTTCGTTCACCCCTCCACTTT. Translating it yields CASRLTGTGVRSPLHF. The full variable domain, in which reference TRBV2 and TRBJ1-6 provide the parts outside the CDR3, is EPEVTQTPSHQVTQMGQEVILRCVPISNHLYFYWYRQILGQKVEFLVSFYNNEISEKSEIFDDQFSVERPDGSNFTLKIRSTKLEDSAMYFCASRLTGTGVRSPLHFGNGTRLTVT.

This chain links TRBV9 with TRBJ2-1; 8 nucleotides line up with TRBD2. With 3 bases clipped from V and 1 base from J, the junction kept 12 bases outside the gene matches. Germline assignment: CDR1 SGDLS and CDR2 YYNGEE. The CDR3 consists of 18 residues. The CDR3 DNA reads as TGTGCCAGCAGCGCCTCCGGGGGGGGCCGCCCTTCCTACAATGAGCAGTTCTTC. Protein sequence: CASSASGGGRPSYNEQFF.

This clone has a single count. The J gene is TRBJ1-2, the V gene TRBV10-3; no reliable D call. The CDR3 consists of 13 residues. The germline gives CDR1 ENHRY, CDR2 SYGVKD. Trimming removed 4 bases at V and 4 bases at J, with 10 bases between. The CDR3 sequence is CAISGEGLYGYTF. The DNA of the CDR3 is TGTGCCATCAGTGGGGAGGGTCTCTATGGCTACACCTTC.

CDR3 sequence reads: CASRERTGVFEQYF. CDR3 in DNA: TGTGCCAGTAGGGAGCGAACAGGGGTATTCGAGCAGTACTTC. This chain links TRBV19 with TRBJ2-7; 7 nucleotides agree with TRBD1. The CDR3 runs to 14 residues. The germline CDR1 and CDR2 sequences are LNHDA and SQIVND (reference sequence). With 6 bases clipped from V and 6 bases from J, the junction kept 11 bases outside the gene matches. Based on the CDR3 plus reference TRBV19 and TRBJ2-7, the full variable domain is DGGITQSPKYLFRKEGQNVTLSCEQNLNHDAMYWYRQDPGQGLRLIYYSQIVNDFQKGDIAEGYSVSREKKESFPLTVTSAQKNPTAFYLCASRERTGVFEQYFGPGTRLTVT.

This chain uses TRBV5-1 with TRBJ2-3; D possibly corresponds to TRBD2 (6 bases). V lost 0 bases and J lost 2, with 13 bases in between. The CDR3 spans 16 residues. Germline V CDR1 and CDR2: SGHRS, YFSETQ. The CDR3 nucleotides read TGCGCCAGCAGCTTGGGTCTGGGGGGAAACACAGATACGCAGTATTTT. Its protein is CASSLGLGGNTDTQYF. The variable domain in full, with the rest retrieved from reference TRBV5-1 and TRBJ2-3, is KAGVTQTPRYLIKTRGQQVTLSCSPISGHRSVSWYQQTPGQGLQFLFEYFSETQRNKGNFPGRFSGRQFSNSRSEMNVSTLELGDSALYLCASSLGLGGNTDTQYFGPGTRLTVL.

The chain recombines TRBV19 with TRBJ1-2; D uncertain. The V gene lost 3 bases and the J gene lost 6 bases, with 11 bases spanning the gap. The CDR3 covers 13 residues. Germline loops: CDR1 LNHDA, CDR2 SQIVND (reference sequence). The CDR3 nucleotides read TGTGCCAGTAGTATTAGCGGGTTGAATGGCTACACCTTC. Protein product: CASSISGLNGYTF. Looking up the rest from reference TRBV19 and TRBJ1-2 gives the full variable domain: DGGITQSPKYLFRKEGQNVTLSCEQNLNHDAMYWYRQDPGQGLRLIYYSQIVNDFQKGDIAEGYSVSREKKESFPLTVTSAQKNPTAFYLCASSISGLNGYTFGSGTRLTVV.

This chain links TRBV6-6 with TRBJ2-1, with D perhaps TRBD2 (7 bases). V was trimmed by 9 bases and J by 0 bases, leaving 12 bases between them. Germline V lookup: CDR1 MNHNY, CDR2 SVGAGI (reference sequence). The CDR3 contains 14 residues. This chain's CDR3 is CASREGGSYNEQFF. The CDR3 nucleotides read TGTGCCAGTAGGGAGGGGGGCTCCTACAATGAGCAGTTCTTC.

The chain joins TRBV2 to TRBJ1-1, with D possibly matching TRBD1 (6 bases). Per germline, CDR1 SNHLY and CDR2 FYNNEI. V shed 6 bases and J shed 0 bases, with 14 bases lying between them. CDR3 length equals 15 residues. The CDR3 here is CASRRGGLMNTEAFF. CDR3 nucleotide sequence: TGTGCCAGCAGGAGGGGGGGACTAATGAACACTGAAGCTTTCTTT.